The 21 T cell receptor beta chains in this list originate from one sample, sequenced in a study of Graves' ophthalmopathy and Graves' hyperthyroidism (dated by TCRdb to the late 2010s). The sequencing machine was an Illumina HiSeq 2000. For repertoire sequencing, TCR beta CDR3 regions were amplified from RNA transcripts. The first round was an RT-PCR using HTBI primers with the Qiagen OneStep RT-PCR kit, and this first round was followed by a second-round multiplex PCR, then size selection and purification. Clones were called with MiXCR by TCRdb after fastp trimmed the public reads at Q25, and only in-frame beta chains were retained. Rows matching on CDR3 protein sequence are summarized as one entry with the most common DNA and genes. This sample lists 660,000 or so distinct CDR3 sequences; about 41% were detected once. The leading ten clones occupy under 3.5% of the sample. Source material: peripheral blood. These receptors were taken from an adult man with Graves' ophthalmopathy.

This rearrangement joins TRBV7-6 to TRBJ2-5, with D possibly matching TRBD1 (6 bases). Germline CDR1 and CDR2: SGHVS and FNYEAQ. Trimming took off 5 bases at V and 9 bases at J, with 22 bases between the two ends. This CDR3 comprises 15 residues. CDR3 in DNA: TGTGCCAGCAGCGCCTTGGCAGGGGAAGGTCAGCCCCAGTACTTC. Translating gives CASSALAGEGQPQYF.

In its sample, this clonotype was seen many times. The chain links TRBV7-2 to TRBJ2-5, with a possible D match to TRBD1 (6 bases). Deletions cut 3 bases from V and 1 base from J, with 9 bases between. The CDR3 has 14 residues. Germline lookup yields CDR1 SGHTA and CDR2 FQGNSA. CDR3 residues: CASSFRTAQETQYF. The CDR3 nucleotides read TGTGCCAGCAGCTTTAGGACAGCCCAAGAGACCCAGTACTTC. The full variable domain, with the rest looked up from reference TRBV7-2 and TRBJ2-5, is GAGVSQSPSNKVTEKGKDVELRCDPISGHTALYWYRQSLGQGLEFLIYFQGNSAPDKSGLPSDRFSAERTGGSVSTLTIQRTQQEDSAVYLCASSFRTAQETQYFGPGTRLLVL.

In DNA form, the CDR3 reads TGTGCCAGCAGCTTAGGGGGGACACCCCTCCACTTT. Encoded protein: CASSLGGTPLHF. The chain recombines TRBV7-2 with TRBJ1-6, with D tentatively TRBD1 (5 bases). This CDR3 is 12 amino acids long. The germline V gene has CDR1 SGHTA and CDR2 FQGNSA. Trimming took 1 base from V and 11 from J, leaving 6 bases between them.

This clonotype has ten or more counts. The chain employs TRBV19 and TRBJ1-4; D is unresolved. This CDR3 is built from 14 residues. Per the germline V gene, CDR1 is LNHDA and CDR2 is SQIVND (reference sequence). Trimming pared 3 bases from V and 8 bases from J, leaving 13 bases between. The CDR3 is CASSMVLFGEKLFF. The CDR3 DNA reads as TGTGCCAGTAGTATGGTTCTATTCGGCGAAAAACTGTTTTTT. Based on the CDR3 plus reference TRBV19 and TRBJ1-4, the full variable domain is DGGITQSPKYLFRKEGQNVTLSCEQNLNHDAMYWYRQDPGQGLRLIYYSQIVNDFQKGDIAEGYSVSREKKESFPLTVTSAQKNPTAFYLCASSMVLFGEKLFFGSGTQLSVL.

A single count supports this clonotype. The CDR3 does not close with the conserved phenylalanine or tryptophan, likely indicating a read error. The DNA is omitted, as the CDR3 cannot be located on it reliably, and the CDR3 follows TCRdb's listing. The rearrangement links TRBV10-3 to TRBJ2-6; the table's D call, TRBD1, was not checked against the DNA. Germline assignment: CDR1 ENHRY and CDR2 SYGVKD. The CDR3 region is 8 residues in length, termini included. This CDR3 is CASSTKDT.

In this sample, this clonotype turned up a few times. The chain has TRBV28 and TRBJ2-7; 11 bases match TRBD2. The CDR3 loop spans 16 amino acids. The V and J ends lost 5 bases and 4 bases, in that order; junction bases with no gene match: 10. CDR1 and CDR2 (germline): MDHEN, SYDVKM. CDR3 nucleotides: TGTGCCAGCAGTCACGGTAGCGGGAGGGCCAGGTACGAGCAGTACTTC. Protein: CASSHGSGRARYEQYF.

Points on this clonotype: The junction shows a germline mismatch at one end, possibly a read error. DNA for the CDR3: TGCGCCAGCAGCCCCCAGAGGAGCAGGGGTAGTGGCGGGGGACAGTCTCAGCCCCAGCATTTT. Translated, it gives CASSPQRSRGSGGGQSQPQHF. The chain combines TRBV7-9 with TRBJ1-5; 7 nucleotides align to TRBD1. The CDR3 loop spans 21 amino acids. Germline V gives CDR1 SEHNR, CDR2 FQNEAQ (reference sequence).

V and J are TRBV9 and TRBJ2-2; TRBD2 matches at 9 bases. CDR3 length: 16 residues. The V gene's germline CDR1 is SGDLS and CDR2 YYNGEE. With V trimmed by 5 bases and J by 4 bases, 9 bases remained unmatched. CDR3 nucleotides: TGTGCCAGCAGGAGCGGCGGGGGGGCACGCACCGGGGAGCTGTTTTTT. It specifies CASRSGGGARTGELFF.

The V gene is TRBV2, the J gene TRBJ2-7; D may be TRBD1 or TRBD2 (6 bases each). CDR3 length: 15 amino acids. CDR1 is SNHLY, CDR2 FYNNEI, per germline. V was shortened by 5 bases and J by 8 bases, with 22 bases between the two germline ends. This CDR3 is CASSTRFSRGGQQYF. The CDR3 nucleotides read TGTGCCAGCAGTACACGGTTTTCCAGGGGAGGTCAGCAGTACTTC.

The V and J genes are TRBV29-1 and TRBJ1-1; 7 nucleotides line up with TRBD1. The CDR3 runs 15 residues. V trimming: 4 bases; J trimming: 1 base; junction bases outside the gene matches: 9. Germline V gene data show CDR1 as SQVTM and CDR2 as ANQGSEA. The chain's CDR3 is CSVAGDRLRNTEAFF. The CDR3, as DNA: TGCAGCGTTGCCGGGGACAGACTAAGGAACACTGAAGCTTTCTTT. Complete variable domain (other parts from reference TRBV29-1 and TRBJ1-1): SAVISQKPSRDICQRGTSLTIQCQVDSQVTMMFWYRQQPGQSLTLIATANQGSEATYESGFVIDKFPISRPNLTFSTLTVSNMSPEDSSIYLCSVAGDRLRNTEAFFGQGTRLTVV.

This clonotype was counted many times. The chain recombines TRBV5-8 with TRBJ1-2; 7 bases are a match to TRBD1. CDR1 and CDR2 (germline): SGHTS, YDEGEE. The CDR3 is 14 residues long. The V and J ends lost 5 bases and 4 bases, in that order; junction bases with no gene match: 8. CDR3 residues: CASSQGEWSYGYTF. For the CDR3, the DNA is TGTGCCAGCAGTCAGGGGGAGTGGAGCTATGGCTACACCTTC.

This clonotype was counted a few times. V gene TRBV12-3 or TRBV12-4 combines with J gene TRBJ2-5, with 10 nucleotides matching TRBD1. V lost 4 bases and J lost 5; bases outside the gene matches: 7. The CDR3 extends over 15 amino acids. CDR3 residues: CASSSGTGVVETQYF. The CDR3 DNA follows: TGTGCCAGCAGTTCCGGGACAGGGGTAGTGGAGACCCAGTACTTC.

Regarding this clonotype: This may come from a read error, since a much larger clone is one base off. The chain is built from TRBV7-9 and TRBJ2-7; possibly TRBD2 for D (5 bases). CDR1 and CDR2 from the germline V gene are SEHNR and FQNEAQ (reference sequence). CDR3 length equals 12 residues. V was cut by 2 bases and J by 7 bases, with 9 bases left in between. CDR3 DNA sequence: TGTGCCAGCAGCTTAACGGAGGCGGAGCAGTACTTC. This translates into CASSLTEAEQYF.

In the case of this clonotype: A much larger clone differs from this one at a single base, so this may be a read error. The CDR3, as DNA: TGTGCCAGCTGCTTAGCCAGCGGGAGCGGTTACGAGCAGTACTTC. Its protein is CASCLASGSGYEQYF. V usage is TRBV7-7 and J usage is TRBJ2-7; 8 nucleotides agree with TRBD2. CDR3 length: 15 residues. From germline, CDR1 is SSHAT and CDR2 FNYEAQ (reference sequence).

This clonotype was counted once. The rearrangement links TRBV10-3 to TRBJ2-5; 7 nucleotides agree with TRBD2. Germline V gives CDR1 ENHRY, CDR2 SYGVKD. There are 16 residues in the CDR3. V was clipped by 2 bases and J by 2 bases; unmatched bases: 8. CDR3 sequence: CAISEDSGENQETQYF. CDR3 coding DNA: TGTGCCATCAGTGAGGACAGCGGGGAGAATCAAGAGACCCAGTACTTC.

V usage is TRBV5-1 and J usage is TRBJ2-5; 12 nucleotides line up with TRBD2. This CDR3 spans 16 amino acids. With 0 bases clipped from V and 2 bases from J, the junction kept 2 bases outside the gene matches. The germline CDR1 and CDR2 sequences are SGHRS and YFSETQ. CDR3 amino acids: CASSLDLAGGQETQYF. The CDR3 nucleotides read TGCGCCAGCAGCTTGGATCTAGCGGGGGGGCAAGAGACCCAGTACTTC.

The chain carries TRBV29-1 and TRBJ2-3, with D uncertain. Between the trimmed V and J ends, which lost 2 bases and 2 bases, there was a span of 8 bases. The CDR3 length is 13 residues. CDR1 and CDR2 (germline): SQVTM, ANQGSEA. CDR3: CSVELPATDTQYF. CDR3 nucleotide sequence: TGCAGCGTTGAACTCCCAGCCACAGATACGCAGTATTTT.

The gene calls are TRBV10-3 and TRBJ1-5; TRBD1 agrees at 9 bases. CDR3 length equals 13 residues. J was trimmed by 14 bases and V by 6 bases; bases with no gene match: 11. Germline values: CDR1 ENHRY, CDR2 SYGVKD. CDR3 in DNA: TGTGCCATCAGCAGGGACAGGGCTTCAGTCGAGCATTTT. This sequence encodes CAISRDRASVEHF.

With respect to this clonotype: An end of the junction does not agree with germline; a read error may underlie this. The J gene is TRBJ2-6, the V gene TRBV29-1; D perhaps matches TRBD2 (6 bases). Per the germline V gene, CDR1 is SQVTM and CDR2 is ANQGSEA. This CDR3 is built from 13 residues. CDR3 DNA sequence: TGCAGCGTTGAAGGGGGTCGCGGGAACACTGAAGCTTTC. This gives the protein CSVEGGRGNTEAF.

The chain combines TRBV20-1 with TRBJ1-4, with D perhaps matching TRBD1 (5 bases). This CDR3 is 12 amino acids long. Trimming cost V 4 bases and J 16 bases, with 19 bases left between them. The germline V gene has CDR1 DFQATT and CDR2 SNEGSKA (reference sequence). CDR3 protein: CSATGQGWLSFF. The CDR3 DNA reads TGCAGTGCTACCGGGCAGGGTTGGTTGTCGTTTTTT.

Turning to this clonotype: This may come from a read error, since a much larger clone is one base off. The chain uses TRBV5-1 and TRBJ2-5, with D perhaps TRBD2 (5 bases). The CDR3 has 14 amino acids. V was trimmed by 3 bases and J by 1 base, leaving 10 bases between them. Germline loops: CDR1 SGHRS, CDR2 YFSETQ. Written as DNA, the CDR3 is TGCGCCAGCAGCTACCGGACTGGCCAAGAGACCCAGTACTTC. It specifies CASSYRTGQETQYF.